This T cell receptor (beta chain) was obtained from a study of beta chain features in type 1 diabetes. Every isolated RNA sample was fully reverse transcribed, so sequencing captured expressed TCRB transcripts. This table comes from immunoSEQ multiplex PCR, and its TCRdb copy is limited to in-frame clones, with some not included. The sample has about 150,000 clones, around 10% seen once; the top ten hold approximately 2%. The CDR3 runs 14 residues. J gave up 12 bases and V 1 base, and 7 bases lay outside the gene matches. Per germline, CDR1 SGHAT and CDR2 FQNNGV. Study observations and caveats: The naive, central memory and Treg TCRB repertoires looked more alike in patients than they did in healthy donors. For patients and controls alike, PCR might favor shorter templates to the same degree. Type 1 diabetes patients had VDJ junctions that carried fewer insertions and more deletions.

This clone came up a few times. No antigen is known for it. Sequenced sample: central memory CD4+ T cells from blood. The clonotype comes from a man younger than 35 in good health. The chain couples TRBV11-2 to TRBJ2-1, with TRBD1 matching 9 bases. The CDR3 here is CASSLVGQGFGQFF. CDR3 nucleotides: TGTGCCAGCAGCTTAGTGGGACAGGGATTCGGGCAGTTCTTC.